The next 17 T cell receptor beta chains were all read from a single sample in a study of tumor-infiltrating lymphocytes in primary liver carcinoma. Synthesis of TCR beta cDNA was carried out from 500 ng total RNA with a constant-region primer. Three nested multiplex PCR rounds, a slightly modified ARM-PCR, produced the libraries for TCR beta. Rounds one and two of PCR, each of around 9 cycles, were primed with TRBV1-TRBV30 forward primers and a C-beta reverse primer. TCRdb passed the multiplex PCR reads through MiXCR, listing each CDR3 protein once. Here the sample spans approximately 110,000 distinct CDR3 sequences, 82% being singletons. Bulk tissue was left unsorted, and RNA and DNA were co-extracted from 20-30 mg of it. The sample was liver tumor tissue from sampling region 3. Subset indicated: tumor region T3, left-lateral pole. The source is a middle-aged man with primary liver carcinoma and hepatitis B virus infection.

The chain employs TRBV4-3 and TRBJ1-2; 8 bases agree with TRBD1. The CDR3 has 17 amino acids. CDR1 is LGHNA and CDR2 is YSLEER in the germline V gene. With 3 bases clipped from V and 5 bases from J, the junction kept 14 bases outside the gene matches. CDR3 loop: CASSHDYRQGRIYGYTF. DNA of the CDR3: TGCGCCAGCAGCCACGATTATCGACAGGGGCGGATTTATGGCTACACCTTC.

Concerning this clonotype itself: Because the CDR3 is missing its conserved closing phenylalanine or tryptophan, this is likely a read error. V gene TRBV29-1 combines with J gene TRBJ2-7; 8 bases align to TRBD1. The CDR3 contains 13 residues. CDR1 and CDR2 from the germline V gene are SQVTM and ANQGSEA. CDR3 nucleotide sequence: TGCAGCATTGAAGGGACAGGTTCCTATGAGCAGTACTAC. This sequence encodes CSIEGTGSYEQYY.

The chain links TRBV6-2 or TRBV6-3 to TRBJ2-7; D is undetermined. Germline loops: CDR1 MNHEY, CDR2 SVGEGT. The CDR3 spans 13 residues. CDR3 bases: TGTGTCAGGAGCCCCGACTGGGTCTACGAGCAGTACTTC. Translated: CVRSPDWVYEQYF.

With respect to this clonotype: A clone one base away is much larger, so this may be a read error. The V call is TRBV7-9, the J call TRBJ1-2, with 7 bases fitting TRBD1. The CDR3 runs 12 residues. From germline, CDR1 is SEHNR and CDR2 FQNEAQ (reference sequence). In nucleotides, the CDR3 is TGTGCCAGCAGCTTCCAGGGGGAGGGCTACGCCTTC. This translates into CASSFQGEGYAF.

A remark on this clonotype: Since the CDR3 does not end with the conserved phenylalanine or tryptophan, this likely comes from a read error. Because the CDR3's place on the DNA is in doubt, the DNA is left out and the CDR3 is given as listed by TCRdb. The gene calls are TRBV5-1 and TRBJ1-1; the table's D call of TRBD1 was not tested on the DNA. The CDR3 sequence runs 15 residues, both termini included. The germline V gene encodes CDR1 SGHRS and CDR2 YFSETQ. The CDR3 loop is CASSSHGTGDTEVLL.

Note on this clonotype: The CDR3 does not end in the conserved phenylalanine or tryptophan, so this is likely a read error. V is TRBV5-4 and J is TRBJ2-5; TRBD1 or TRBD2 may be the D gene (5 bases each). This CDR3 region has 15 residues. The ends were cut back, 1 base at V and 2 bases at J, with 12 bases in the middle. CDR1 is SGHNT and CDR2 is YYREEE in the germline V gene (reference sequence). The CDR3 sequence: CASSLSGDGQETQYS. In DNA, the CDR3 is TGTGCCAGCAGCTTGAGTGGGGACGGTCAAGAGACCCAGTACTCC.

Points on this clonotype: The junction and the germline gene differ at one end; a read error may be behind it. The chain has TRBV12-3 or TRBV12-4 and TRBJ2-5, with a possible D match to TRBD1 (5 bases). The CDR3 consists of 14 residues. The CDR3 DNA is TGTGCCAGCAGTTCCACCAGGGAACAAGAGAACCAGTACTTC. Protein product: CASSSTREQENQYF.

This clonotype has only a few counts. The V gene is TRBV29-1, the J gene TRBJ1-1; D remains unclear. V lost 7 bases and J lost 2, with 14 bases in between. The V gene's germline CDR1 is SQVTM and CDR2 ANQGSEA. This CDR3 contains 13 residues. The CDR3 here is CSAGKTQNTEAFF. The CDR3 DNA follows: TGCAGCGCTGGGAAGACCCAAAACACTGAAGCTTTCTTT.

CDR3: CASSLISGQGIEAFF. CDR3 sequence (DNA): TGTGCCAGCAGTTTAATCTCAGGCCAAGGAATTGAAGCTTTCTTT. This sequence joins TRBV12-3 or TRBV12-4 and TRBJ1-1, with unresolved D. V was cut by 2 bases and J by 7 bases, with 17 bases left in between. The CDR3 consists of 15 residues.

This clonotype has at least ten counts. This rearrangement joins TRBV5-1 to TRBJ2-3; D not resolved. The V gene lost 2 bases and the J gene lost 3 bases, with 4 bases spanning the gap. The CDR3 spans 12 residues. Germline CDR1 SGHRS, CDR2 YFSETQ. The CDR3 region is CASSLWTDTQYF. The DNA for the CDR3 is TGCGCCAGCAGCTTATGGACAGATACGCAGTATTTT.

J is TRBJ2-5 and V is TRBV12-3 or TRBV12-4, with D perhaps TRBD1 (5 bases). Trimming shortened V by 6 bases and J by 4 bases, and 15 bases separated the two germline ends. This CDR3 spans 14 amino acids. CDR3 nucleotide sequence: TGTGCCAGCAGCCCAGGGATCGTTCTAGAGACCCAGTACTTC. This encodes CASSPGIVLETQYF.

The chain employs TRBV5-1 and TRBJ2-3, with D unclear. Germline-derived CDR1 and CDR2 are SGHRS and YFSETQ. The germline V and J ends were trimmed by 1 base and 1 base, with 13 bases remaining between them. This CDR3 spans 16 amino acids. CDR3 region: CASSLTGRTGTDTQYF. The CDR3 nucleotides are TGCGCCAGCAGCTTGACCGGCCGCACTGGCACAGATACGCAGTATTTT.

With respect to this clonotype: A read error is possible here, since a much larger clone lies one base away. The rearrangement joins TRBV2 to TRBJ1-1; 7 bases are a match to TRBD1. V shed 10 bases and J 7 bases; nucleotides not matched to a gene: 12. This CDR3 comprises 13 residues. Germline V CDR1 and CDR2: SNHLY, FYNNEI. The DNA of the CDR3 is TGTGCCAACAGGAGGGACAGTCAGGGTGAAGCTTTCTTT. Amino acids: CANRRDSQGEAFF.

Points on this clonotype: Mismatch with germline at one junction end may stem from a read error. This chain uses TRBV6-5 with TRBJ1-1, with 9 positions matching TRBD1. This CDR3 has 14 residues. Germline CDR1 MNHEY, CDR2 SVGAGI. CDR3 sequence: CVSSSRDRVTGAFF. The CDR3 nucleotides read TGTGTCAGCAGTTCGCGGGACAGGGTCACTGGAGCTTTCTTT.

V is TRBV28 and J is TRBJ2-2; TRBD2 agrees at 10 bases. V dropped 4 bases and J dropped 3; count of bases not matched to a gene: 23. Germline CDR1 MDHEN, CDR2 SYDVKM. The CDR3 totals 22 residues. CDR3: CASSSTRRQGTSGRGDTGELFF. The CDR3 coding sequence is TGTGCCAGCAGTTCTACACGCCGACAGGGGACAAGCGGGAGGGGGGACACCGGGGAGCTGTTTTTT.

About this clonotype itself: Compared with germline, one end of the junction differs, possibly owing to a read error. As DNA, the CDR3 is TGTGCCAGCAGGTACTCCTTCGGGAGGACTGAAGCTTTCTTT. It codes for CASRYSFGRTEAFF. The chain is built from TRBV6-5 and TRBJ1-1, with D uncertain. The CDR3 runs 14 residues. CDR1 MNHEY and CDR2 SVGAGI come from the germline V gene.

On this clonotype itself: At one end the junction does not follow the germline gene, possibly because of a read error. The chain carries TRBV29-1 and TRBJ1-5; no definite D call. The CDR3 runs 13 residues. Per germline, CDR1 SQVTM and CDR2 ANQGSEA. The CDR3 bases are TGCAGCGCCGGAGGTGGAGTGAATCAGCACCAGCATTTT. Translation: CSAGGGVNQHQHF.